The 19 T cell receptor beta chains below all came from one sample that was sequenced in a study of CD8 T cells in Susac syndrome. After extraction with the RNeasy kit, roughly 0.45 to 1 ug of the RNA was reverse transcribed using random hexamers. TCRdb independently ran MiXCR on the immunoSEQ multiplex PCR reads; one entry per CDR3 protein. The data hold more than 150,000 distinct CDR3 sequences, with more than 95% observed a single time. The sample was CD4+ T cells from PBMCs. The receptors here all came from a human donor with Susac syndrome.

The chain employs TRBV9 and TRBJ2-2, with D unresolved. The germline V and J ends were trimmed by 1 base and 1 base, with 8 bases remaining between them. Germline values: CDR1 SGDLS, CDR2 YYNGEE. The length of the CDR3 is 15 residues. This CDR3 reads CASSVKQQNTGELFF. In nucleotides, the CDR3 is TGTGCCAGCAGCGTAAAGCAACAGAACACCGGGGAGCTGTTTTTT.

CDR3 in DNA: TGTGCCAGCAGTTACAATATAGGTCTACAGAACACTGAAGCTTTCTTT. Protein sequence: CASSYNIGLQNTEAFF. The rearrangement joins TRBV6-6 to TRBJ1-1; no clear D. The CDR3 length is 16 residues. Germline V lookup: CDR1 MNHNY, CDR2 SVGAGI (reference sequence). V was cut by 2 bases and J by 1 base, with 14 bases left in between.

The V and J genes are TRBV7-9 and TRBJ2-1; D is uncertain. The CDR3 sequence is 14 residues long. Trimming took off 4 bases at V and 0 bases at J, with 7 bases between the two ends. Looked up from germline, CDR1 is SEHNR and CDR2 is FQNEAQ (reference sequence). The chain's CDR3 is CASSSPSSYNEQFF. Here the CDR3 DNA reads TGTGCCAGCAGCTCCCCCAGCTCCTACAATGAGCAGTTCTTC.

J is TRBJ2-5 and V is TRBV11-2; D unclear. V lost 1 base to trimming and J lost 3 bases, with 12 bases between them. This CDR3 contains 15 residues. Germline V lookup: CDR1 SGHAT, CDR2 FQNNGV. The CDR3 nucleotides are TGTGCCAGCAGCTTAGGCTGGGGTCAGGAAGAGACCCAGTACTTC. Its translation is CASSLGWGQEETQYF.

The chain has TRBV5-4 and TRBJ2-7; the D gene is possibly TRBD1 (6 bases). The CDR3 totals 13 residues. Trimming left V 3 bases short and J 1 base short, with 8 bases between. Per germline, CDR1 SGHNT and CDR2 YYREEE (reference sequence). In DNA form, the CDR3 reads TGTGCCAGCAGCTCGGACAGATCCTACGAGCAGTACGTC. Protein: CASSSDRSYEQYV.

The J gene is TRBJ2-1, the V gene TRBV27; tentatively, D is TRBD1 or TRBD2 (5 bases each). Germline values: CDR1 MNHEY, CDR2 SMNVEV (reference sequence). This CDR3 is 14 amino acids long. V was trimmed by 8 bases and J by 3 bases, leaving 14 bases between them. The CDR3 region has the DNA TGTGCCAGCTCACTGAGAGGGGACTACAATGAGCAGTTCTTC. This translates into CASSLRGDYNEQFF.

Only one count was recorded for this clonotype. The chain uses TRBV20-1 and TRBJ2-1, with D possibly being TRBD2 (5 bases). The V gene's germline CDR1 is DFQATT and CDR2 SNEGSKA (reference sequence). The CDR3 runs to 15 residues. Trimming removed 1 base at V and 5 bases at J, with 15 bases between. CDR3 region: CSARVPGSLDNEQFF. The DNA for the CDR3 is TGCAGTGCTAGAGTCCCGGGGAGCCTGGACAATGAGCAGTTCTTC.

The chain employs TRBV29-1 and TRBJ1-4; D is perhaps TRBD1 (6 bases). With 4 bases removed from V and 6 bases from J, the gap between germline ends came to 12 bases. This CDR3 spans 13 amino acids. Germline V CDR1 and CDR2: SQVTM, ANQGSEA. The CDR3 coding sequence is TGCAGCGTTGTAAGGGGGGCTGATGAAAAACTGTTTTTT. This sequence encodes CSVVRGADEKLFF.

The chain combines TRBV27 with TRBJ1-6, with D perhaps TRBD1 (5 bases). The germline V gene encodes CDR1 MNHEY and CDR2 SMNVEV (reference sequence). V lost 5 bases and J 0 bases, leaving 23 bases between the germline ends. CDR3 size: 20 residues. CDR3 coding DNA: TGTGCCAGCAGTCAGCATCGACAGATTCGATCAAGCTCCTATAATTCACCCCTCCACTTT. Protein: CASSQHRQIRSSSYNSPLHF.

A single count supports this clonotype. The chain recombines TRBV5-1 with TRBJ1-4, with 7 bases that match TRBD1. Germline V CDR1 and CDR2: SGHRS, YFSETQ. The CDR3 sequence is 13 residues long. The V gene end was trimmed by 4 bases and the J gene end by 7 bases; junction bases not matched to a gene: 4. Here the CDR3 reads CASSGGQAEKLFF. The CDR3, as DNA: TGCGCCAGCAGCGGCGGACAGGCTGAAAAACTGTTTTTT.

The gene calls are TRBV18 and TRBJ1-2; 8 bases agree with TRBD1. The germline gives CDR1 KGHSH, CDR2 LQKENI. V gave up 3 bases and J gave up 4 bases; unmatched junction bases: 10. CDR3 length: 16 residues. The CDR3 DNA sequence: TGTGCCAGCTCACCGATTGGAAGAACAGGGGGCTATGGCTACACCTTC. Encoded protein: CASSPIGRTGGYGYTF.

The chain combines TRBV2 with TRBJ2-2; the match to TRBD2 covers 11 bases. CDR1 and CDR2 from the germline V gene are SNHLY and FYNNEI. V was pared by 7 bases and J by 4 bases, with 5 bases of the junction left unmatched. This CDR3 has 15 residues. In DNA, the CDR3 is TGTGCCAGCACGAGTAGCGGGAGGGTCACCGGGGAGCTGTTTTTT. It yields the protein CASTSSGRVTGELFF.

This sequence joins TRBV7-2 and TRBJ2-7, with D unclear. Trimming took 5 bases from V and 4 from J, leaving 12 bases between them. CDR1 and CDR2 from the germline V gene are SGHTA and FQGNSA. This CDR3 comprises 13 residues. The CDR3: CASSQWLAYEQYF. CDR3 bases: TGTGCCAGCAGCCAATGGTTAGCTTACGAGCAGTACTTC.

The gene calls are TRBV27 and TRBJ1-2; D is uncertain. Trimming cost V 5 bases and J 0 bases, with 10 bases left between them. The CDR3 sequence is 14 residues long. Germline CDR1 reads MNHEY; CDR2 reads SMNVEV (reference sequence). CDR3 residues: CASSPLGANYGYTF. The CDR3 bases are TGTGCCAGCAGTCCTTTGGGAGCTAACTATGGCTACACCTTC.

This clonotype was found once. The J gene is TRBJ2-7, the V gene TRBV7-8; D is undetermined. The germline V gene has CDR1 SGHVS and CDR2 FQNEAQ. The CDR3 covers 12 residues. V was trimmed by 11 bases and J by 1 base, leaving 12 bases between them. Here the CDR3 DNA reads TGTGCCCGGCAGGTGGGGTCCTACGAGCAGTACGTC. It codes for CARQVGSYEQYV.

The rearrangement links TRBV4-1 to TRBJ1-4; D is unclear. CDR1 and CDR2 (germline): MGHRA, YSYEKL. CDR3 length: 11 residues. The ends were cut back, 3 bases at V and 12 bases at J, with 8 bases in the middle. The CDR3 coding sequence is TGCGCCAGCAGCCATGACATGGAACTGTTTTTT. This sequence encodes CASSHDMELFF.

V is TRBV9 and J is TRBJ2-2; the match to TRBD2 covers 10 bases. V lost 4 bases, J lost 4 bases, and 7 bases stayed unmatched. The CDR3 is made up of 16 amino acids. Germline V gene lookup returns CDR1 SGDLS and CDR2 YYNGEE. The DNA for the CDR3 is TGTGCCAGCAGCCCCCCGAGCGGGAGGGCCACCGGGGAGCTGTTTTTT. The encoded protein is CASSPPSGRATGELFF. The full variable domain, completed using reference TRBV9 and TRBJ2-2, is DSGVTQTPKHLITATGQRVTLRCSPRSGDLSVYWYQQSLDQGLQFLIQYYNGEERAKGNILERFSAQQFPDLHSELNLSSLELGDSALYFCASSPPSGRATGELFFGEGSRLTVL.

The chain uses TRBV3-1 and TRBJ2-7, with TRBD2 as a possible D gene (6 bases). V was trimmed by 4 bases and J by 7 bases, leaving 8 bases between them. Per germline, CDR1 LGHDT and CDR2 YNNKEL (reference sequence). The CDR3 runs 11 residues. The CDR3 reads CASSRAGEQYF. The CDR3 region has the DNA TGTGCCAGCAGCCGGGCGGGGGAGCAGTACTTC.

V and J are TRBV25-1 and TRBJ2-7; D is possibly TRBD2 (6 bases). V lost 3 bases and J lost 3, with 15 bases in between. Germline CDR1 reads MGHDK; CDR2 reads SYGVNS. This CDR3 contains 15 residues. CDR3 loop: CASSEGGVASYEQYF. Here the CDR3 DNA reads TGTGCCAGCAGTGAGGGCGGGGTTGCAAGCTACGAGCAGTACTTC.